These 22 T cell receptor beta chains were sequenced from one sample in a study of glioma-infiltrating T cells. The iRepertoire nested amplicon-rescue multiplex PCR amplified TCR alpha and beta CDR3s from RNA. A single record per CDR3 protein comes from TCRdb applying MiXCR to the multiplex PCR reads. The sample lists roughly 120,000 distinct CDR3 sequences; 20% to 25% were seen once. Source material: glioma tissue, nonneoplastic brain tissue, or PBMCs (not recorded which). All receptors derive from a human donor with low-grade glioma or glioblastoma, undergoing nonglioma brain surgery, or in good health (not recorded which).

This clonotype was counted ten times or more. The V gene is TRBV5-1, the J gene TRBJ2-1, with 8 bases matching TRBD2. The V gene end was trimmed by 2 bases and the J gene end by 2 bases; junction bases not matched to a gene: 6. Germline V CDR1 and CDR2: SGHRS, YFSETQ. There are 16 residues in the CDR3. The CDR3 spells CASSLTGTRAYNEQFF. The CDR3 bases are TGCGCCAGCAGCTTAACCGGGACTAGAGCCTACAATGAGCAGTTCTTC.

Many counts were recorded for this clonotype. The chain couples TRBV12-3 or TRBV12-4 to TRBJ2-3, with 9 nucleotides matching TRBD2. This CDR3 is built from 15 residues. With 1 base clipped from V and 2 bases from J, the junction kept 1 base outside the gene matches. The CDR3 coding sequence is TGTGCCAGCAGTTTAGTGGGACTAGCCACAGATACGCAGTATTTT. It specifies CASSLVGLATDTQYF.

This clonotype was found many times. This chain's CDR3 is CASSPSGQSYEQYF. CDR3 sequence (DNA): TGTGCCAGCAGCCCGTCGGGACAGTCCTACGAGCAGTACTTC. The chain couples TRBV7-6 to TRBJ2-7; 7 positions match TRBD1. The germline gives CDR1 SGHVS, CDR2 FNYEAQ. V dropped 5 bases and J dropped 1; count of bases not matched to a gene: 5. The CDR3 contains 14 residues.

Worth noting for this clonotype: This may arise from a read error, as a much more abundant clone is one base away. The V and J genes are TRBV18 and TRBJ1-1; tentatively, D is TRBD1 (6 bases). Germline lookup yields CDR1 KGHSH and CDR2 LQKENI. Trimming removed 8 bases from V and 4 bases from J, with 14 bases in between. This CDR3 has 13 amino acids. The CDR3 protein is CASTSDRCTEAFF. The CDR3 DNA reads as TGTGCCAGCACCTCAGACAGGTGCACTGAAGCTTTCTTT.

At least ten counts were recorded for this clonotype. The chain uses TRBV7-2 and TRBJ1-1; 9 bases agree with TRBD1. The germline gives CDR1 SGHTA, CDR2 FQGNSA. V lost 3 bases to trimming and J lost 11 bases; unmatched junction nucleotides: 10. The CDR3 is made up of 14 amino acids. The CDR3 is CASSFGDRDLRAFF. In DNA form, the CDR3 reads TGTGCCAGCAGCTTTGGGGACAGGGACTTAAGGGCTTTCTTT.

This clonotype was seen repeatedly, ten times or more. V and J are TRBV4-1 and TRBJ1-1; 8 nucleotides match TRBD1. V lost 2 bases and J lost 3; bases outside the gene matches: 5. CDR1 is MGHRA, CDR2 YSYEKL, per germline. The CDR3 loop spans 15 amino acids. The CDR3 sequence is CASSQRETGDTEAFF. In DNA, the CDR3 is TGCGCCAGCAGCCAACGAGAGACAGGGGACACTGAAGCTTTCTTT.

This clonotype was counted ten times or more. The chain carries TRBV7-9 and TRBJ1-5, with D perhaps matching TRBD1 (5 bases). The length of the CDR3 is 15 residues. The V gene lost 4 bases and the J gene lost 5 bases, with 15 bases spanning the gap. Germline V gene lookup returns CDR1 SEHNR and CDR2 FQNEAQ (reference sequence). The CDR3 spells CASSSPGLEDQPQHF. CDR3 sequence (DNA): TGTGCCAGCAGCTCCCCGGGACTCGAAGATCAGCCCCAGCATTTT.

This clonotype was picked up a small number of times. The chain couples TRBV30 to TRBJ1-1; perhaps TRBD1 as D (6 bases). The germline V and J ends were trimmed by 2 bases and 4 bases, with 20 bases remaining between them. The CDR3 sequence is 16 residues long. Germline values: CDR1 GTSNPN, CDR2 SVGIG (reference sequence). CDR3 in amino acids: CAWSFLTGQRGTEAFF. The CDR3 coding sequence is TGTGCCTGGAGTTTCTTGACAGGACAAAGAGGCACTGAAGCTTTCTTT.

The chain employs TRBV6-6 and TRBJ2-1; D gene ambiguous. The germline V and J ends were trimmed by 0 bases and 7 bases, with 7 bases remaining between them. Germline CDR1 reads MNHNY; CDR2 reads SVGAGI (reference sequence). This CDR3 region has 13 residues. CDR3 region: CASSYSSLNEQFF. CDR3 coding DNA: TGTGCCAGCAGTTACTCCTCCCTTAATGAGCAGTTCTTC.

The chain carries TRBV30 and TRBJ2-5, with D possibly matching TRBD1 (5 bases). CDR3 size: 13 residues. Germline lookup yields CDR1 GTSNPN and CDR2 SVGIG (reference sequence). The ends were cut back, 7 bases at V and 2 bases at J, with 14 bases in the middle. The CDR3 sequence is CASQGAGQETQYF. The CDR3, as DNA: TGTGCCTCCCAAGGGGCAGGGCAAGAGACCCAGTACTTC.

A note on this clonotype: This could be a read error, since a much larger clone is one nucleotide away. The rearrangement joins TRBV19 to TRBJ1-5, with 8 bases fitting TRBD1. CDR3 size: 15 residues. Germline loops: CDR1 LNHDA, CDR2 SQIVND (reference sequence). This CDR3 is CASSLTGGTNQLQHF. CDR3 bases: TGTGCCAGTAGCTTAACAGGGGGAACCAATCAGCTCCAGCATTTT.

The genes are TRBV30 and TRBJ2-5; unclear D gene. The CDR3 totals 13 residues. Germline-derived CDR1 and CDR2 are GTSNPN and SVGIG (reference sequence). V shed 2 bases and J shed 0 bases, with 7 bases lying between them. Here the CDR3 reads CAWSSNDQETQYF. The CDR3, as DNA: TGTGCCTGGAGTTCGAACGACCAAGAGACCCAGTACTTC.

This clonotype was detected many times. The chain has TRBV12-3 or TRBV12-4 and TRBJ1-3, with no clear D. The CDR3 sequence is 12 residues long. Trimming removed 7 bases from V and 0 bases from J, with 4 bases in between. Here the CDR3 DNA reads TGTGCCAGCACGATCTCTGGAAACACCATATATTTT. Amino acid sequence: CASTISGNTIYF.

This clonotype showed up just a few times. A read error is possible here, since a much larger clone lies one base away. The CDR3 nucleotides read TGTGCCAGCAGTACATATACACAGGGTCGGCTCTTC. Protein product: CASSTYTQGRLF. This chain connects TRBV6-1 to TRBJ2-1, with D maybe TRBD1 (6 bases). CDR1 is MNHNS and CDR2 is SASEGT in the germline V gene. The CDR3 runs to 12 residues.

The J gene is TRBJ2-7, the V gene TRBV19, with D possibly being TRBD1 or TRBD2 (5 bases each). The CDR3 length is 13 residues. Between the trimmed V and J ends, which lost 4 bases and 6 bases, there was a span of 13 bases. Per germline, CDR1 LNHDA and CDR2 SQIVND (reference sequence). The CDR3 protein is CASSTDWGTEQYF. CDR3 bases: TGTGCCAGTAGTACGGACTGGGGGACCGAGCAGTACTTC.

In its sample, this clonotype was seen many times. The CDR3 region is CASSSSRDRGTGELFF. CDR3 DNA sequence: TGTGCCAGCAGTTCCAGTCGGGACCGAGGCACCGGGGAGCTGTTTTTT. The chain couples TRBV6-2 or TRBV6-3 to TRBJ2-2; either TRBD1 or TRBD2 may fit D (5 bases each). Germline V CDR1 and CDR2: MNHEY, SVGEGT. Trimming took 4 bases from V and 4 from J, leaving 16 bases between them. The CDR3 totals 16 residues.

This clonotype was seen ten or more times. V is TRBV15 and J is TRBJ1-5, with D possibly matching TRBD1 (5 bases). The CDR3 consists of 15 residues. Germline values: CDR1 LNHNV, CDR2 YYDKDF (reference sequence). Between the trimmed V and J ends, which lost 0 bases and 6 bases, there was a span of 12 bases. The DNA of the CDR3 is TGTGCCACCAGCAGAGATCGGGGCGGCGCTCAGCCCCAGCATTTT. Translated, it gives CATSRDRGGAQPQHF.

This clonotype has at least ten counts. V is TRBV14 and J is TRBJ2-5; 12 nucleotides align to TRBD2. V gave up 4 bases and J gave up 6 bases; unmatched junction bases: 12. This CDR3 comprises 17 residues. The germline gives CDR1 SGHDN, CDR2 FVKESK. CDR3: CASSPYRTSGIGKTQYF. The CDR3 nucleotides are TGTGCCAGCAGCCCCTACCGGACTAGCGGGATAGGGAAGACCCAGTACTTC.

This chain connects TRBV6-4 to TRBJ2-3, with D maybe TRBD2 (6 bases). Germline CDR1 reads MRHNA; CDR2 reads SNTAGT. V lost 6 bases to trimming and J lost 4 bases, with 14 bases between them. The length of the CDR3 is 14 residues. The CDR3 sequence: CASRAEGGADTQYF. The CDR3 coding sequence is TGTGCCAGCAGAGCGGAGGGAGGCGCAGATACGCAGTATTTT.

This clonotype was counted ten times or more. The chain is built from TRBV28 and TRBJ2-1; TRBD1 is a possible D gene (6 bases). This CDR3 region has 15 residues. Germline V gives CDR1 MDHEN, CDR2 SYDVKM. Trimming cost V 6 bases and J 4 bases, with 16 bases left between them. The CDR3 region has the DNA TGTGCCAGCAGCCTACCTGACAGGTGGTACAATGAGCAGTTCTTC. Its translation: CASSLPDRWYNEQFF.

This clonotype was counted many times. The chain carries TRBV12-3 or TRBV12-4 and TRBJ2-5, with 7 bases matching TRBD1. V lost 8 bases, J lost 2 bases, and 8 bases stayed unmatched. The CDR3 contains 14 residues. The CDR3 sequence: CASAYRGRQETQYF. The CDR3 DNA sequence: TGTGCCAGCGCCTACAGGGGCCGACAAGAGACCCAGTACTTC.

This clonotype was counted at least ten times. V gene TRBV12-3 or TRBV12-4 combines with J gene TRBJ2-3, with TRBD2 matching over 7 bases. The CDR3 runs to 14 residues. Trimming at V came to 6 bases and at J to 4 bases, leaving 7 bases not matched to a gene. The CDR3: CASRTWRESDTQYF. The CDR3 DNA follows: TGTGCCAGCAGGACTTGGCGGGAGTCAGATACGCAGTATTTT.